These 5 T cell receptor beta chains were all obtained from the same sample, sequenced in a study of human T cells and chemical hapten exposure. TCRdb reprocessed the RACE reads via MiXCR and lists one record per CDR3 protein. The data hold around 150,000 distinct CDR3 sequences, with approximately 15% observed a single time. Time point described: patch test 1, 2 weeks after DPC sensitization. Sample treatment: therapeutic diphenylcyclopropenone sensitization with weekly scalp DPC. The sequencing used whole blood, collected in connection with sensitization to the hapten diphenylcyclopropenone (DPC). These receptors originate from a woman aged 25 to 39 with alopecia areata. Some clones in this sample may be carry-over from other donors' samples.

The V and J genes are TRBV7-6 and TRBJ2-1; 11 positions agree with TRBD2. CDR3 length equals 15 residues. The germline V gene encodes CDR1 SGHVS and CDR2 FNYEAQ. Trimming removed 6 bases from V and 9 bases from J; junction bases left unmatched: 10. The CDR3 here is CASSLLAGEWSEQFF. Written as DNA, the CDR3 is TGTGCCAGCAGTTTACTAGCGGGGGAGTGGAGTGAGCAGTTCTTC. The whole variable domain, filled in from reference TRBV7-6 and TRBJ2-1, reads GAGVSQSPRYKVTKRGQDVALRCDPISGHVSLYWYRQALGQGPEFLTYFNYEAQQDKSGLPNDRFSAERPEGSISTLTIQRTEQRDSAMYRCASSLLAGEWSEQFFGPGTRLTVL.

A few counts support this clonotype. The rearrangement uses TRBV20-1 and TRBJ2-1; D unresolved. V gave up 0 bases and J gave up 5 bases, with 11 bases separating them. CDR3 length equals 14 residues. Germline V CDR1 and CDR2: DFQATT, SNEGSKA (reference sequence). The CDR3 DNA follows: TGCAGTGCTAGAGATCACCGACTGCACAATGAGCAGTTCTTC. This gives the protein CSARDHRLHNEQFF.

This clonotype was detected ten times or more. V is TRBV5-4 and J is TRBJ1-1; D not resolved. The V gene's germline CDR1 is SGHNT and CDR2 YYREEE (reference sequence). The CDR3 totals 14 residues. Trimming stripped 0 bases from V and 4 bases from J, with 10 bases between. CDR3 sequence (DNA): TGTGCCAGCAGCTTGGGCCCGGAACTCACTGAAGCTTTCTTT. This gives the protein CASSLGPELTEAFF.

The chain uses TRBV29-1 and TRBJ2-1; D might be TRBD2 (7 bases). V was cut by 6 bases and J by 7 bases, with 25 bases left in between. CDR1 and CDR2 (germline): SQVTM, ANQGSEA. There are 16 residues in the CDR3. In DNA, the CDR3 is TGCAGCGTCGCCCGAAATGGGGGGGGGCGAGGGAATGAGCAGTTCTTC. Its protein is CSVARNGGGRGNEQFF.

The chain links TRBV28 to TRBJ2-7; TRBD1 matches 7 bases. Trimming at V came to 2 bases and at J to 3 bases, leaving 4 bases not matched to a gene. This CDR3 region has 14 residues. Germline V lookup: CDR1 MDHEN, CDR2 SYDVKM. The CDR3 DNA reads TGTGCCAGCAGTTTACGTCGGGACAGCTACGAGCAGTACTTC. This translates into CASSLRRDSYEQYF.